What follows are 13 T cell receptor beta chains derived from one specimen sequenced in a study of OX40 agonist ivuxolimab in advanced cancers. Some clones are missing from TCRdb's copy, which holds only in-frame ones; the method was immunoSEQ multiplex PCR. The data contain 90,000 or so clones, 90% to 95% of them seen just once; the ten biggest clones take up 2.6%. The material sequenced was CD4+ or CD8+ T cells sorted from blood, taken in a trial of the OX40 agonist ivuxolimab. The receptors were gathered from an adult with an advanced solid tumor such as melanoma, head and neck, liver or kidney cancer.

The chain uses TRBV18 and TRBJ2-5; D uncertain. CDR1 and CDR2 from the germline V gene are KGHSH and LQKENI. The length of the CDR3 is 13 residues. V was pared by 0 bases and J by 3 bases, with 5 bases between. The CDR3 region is CASSPPAEETQYF. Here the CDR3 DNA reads TGTGCCAGCTCACCACCGGCCGAAGAGACCCAGTACTTC.

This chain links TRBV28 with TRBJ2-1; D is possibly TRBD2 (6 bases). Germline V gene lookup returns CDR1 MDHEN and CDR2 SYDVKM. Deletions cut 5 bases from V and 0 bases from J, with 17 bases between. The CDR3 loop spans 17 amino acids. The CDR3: CASSVPLASSSYNEQFF. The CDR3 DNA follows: TGTGCCAGCAGTGTCCCCCTAGCGTCCAGCTCCTACAATGAGCAGTTCTTC.

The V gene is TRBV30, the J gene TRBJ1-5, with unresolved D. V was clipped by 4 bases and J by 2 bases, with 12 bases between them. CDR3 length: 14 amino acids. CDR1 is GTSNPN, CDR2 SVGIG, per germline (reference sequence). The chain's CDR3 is CAWNPAQRNQPQHF. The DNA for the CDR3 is TGTGCCTGGAACCCCGCTCAACGCAATCAGCCCCAGCATTTT.

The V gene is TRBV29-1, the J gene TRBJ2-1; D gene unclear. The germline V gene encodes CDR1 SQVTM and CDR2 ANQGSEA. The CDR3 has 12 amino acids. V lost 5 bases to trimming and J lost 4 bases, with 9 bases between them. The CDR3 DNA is TGCAGCGTTCTAATTTTATACAATGAGCAGTTCTTC. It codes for CSVLILYNEQFF.

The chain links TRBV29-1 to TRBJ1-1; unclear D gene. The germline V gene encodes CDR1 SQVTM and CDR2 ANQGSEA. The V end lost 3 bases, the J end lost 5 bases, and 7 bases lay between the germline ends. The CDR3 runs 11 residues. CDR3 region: CSVDGGTEAFF. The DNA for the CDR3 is TGCAGCGTTGACGGAGGAACTGAAGCTTTCTTT.

CDR3 nucleotides: TGTGCCATCAGTGAGTCTGGCACTCCAGCCTATGGCTACACCTTC. It yields the protein CAISESGTPAYGYTF. The chain carries TRBV10-3 and TRBJ1-2; D is ambiguous. This CDR3 contains 15 residues. V was clipped by 0 bases and J by 4 bases, with 12 bases between them. The germline CDR1 and CDR2 sequences are ENHRY and SYGVKD.

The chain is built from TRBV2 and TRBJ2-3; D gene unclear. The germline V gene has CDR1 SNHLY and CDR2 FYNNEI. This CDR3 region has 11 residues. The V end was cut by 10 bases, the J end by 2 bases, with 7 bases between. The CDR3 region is CAITVTDTQYF. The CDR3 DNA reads TGTGCCATCACCGTCACAGATACGCAGTATTTT.

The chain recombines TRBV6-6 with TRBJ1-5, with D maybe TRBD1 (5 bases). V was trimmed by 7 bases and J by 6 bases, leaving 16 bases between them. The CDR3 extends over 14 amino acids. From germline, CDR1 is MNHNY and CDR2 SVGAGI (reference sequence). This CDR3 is CASTSPGGGQPQHF. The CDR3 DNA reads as TGTGCCAGCACCTCTCCGGGGGGGGGTCAGCCCCAGCATTTT.

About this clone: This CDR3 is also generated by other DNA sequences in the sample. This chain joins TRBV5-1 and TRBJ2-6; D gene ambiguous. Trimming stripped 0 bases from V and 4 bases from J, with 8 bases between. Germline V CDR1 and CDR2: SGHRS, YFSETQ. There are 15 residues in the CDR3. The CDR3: CASSLEGAGANVLTF. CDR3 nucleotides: TGCGCCAGCAGCTTGGAGGGCGCCGGGGCCAACGTCCTGACTTTC.

CDR3 sequence (DNA): TGTGCCAGCAGCCAAGGTCTAGTTACTAGCGGGAGCTCAGAGACCCAGTACTTC. This sequence encodes CASSQGLVTSGSSETQYF. The rearrangement links TRBV4-2 to TRBJ2-5; the match to TRBD2 covers 11 bases. The length of the CDR3 is 18 residues. Germline V CDR1 and CDR2: LGHNA, YNFKEQ. Unmatched junction bases numbered 11, after V lost 1 base and J lost 4 bases.

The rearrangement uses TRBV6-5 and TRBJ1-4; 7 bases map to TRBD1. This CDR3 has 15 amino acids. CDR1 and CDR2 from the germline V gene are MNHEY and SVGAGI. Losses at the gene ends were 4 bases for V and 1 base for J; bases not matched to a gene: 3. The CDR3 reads CASSSHRGTNEKLFF. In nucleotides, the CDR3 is TGTGCCAGCAGTTCCCACAGGGGAACTAATGAAAAACTGTTTTTT.

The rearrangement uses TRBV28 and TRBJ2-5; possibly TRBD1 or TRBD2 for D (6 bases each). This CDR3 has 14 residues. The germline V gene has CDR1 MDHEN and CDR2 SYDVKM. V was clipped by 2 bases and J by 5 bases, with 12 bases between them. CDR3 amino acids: CASSLIGGGETQYF. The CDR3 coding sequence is TGTGCCAGCAGTTTAATCGGGGGCGGGGAGACCCAGTACTTC.

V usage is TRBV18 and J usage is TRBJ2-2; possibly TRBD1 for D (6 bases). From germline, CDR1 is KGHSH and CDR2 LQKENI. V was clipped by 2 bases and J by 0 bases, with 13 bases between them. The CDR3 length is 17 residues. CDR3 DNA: TGTGCCAGCTCACCAGTGGGGGCGCGTGCGAACACCGGGGAGCTGTTTTTT. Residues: CASSPVGARANTGELFF.